Below, one TCR beta chain is given with its context. Researchers ran the PCR with 60 Vbeta and 13 Jbeta primers. TCRdb's table, derived via immunoSEQ multiplex PCR, lists solely in-frame clones and lacks some. There are approximately 160,000 clones in the sample; more than 60% occur only once, and more than 4% lies in the top ten. The data derive from a study of cytomegalovirus exposure and HLA in healthy donors. The CDR3 totals 12 residues. V was clipped by 3 bases and J by 8 bases, with 7 bases between them. Germline V gene sequence: CDR1 MDHEN, CDR2 SYDVKM. This chain uses TRBV28 with TRBJ1-4; D is unresolved. The clonotype was recovered from a male donor in good health and CMV-seronegative. The sequencing input was PBMCs. CDR3 in DNA: TGTGCCAGCAGTTTGTCGGTCGAAAAACTGTTTTTT. This encodes CASSLSVEKLFF. The complete variable domain, with remaining parts taken from reference TRBV28 and TRBJ1-4, reads DVKVTQSSRYLVKRTGEKVFLECVQDMDHENMFWYRQDPGLGLRLIYFSYDVKMKEKGDIPEGYSVSREKKERFSLILESASTNQTSMYLCASSLSVEKLFFGSGTQLSVL.